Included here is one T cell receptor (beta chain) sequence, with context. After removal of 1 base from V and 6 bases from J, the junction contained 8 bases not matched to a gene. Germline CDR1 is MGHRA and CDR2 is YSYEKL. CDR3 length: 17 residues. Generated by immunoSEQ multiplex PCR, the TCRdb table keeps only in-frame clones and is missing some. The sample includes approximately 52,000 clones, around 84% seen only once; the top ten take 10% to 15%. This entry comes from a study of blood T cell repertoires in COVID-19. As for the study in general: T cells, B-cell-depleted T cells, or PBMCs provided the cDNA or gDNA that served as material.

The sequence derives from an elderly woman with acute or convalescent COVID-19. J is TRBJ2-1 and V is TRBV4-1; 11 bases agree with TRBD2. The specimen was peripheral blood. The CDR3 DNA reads TGCGCCAGCAGCCAAGTCAGGAGTAGCGGGGGGGGCAATGAGCAGTTCTTC. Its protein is CASSQVRSSGGGNEQFF.